What follows is one T cell receptor (beta chain) and its context. This sample is drawn from a study of blood T cell repertoires in COVID-19. Profiled with immunoSEQ multiplex PCR; TCRdb holds only in-frame clones, not every one. The sample carries 130,000 to 150,000 clones, about 85% recorded once. Germline V gene sequence: CDR1 MNHEY, CDR2 SMNVEV (reference sequence). V was pared by 9 bases and J by 6 bases, with 2 bases of the junction left unmatched. The CDR3 is made up of 12 amino acids. This chain connects TRBV27 to TRBJ2-1, with 10 bases identical to TRBD2. The sequencing input was peripheral blood. The clonotype originates from a human donor with acute or convalescent COVID-19. The donor label of this sample is uncertain. The CDR3 is CASTSGVNEQFF. The CDR3 DNA reads TGTGCCAGTACTAGCGGGGTCAATGAGCAGTTCTTC.